This T cell receptor (beta chain) was identified in a study of blood T cells in healthy people across ages. Study-wide findings and caveats: With naive T cell percentage, TCR beta diversity showed a strong correlation.

A second about 7 to 12 cycle PCR used barcoded and J-beta primers. TCRdb re-derived calls from the 5' RACE reads in MiXCR, one entry per CDR3 protein. In the table there are over a million distinct CDR3 sequences, 40% to 45% of which are singletons. Per sample, no less than 5.5 micrograms of total RNA were extracted. Germline loops: CDR1 ENHRY, CDR2 SYGVKD. The length of the CDR3 is 14 residues. Trimming shortened V by 4 bases and J by 0 bases, and 7 bases separated the two germline ends. With respect to this clonotype: Antigen unknown.

The TCR was taken from a woman between 18 and 29 years old in good health. The genes are TRBV10-3 and TRBJ2-1; D uncertain. Material for sequencing was blood. The CDR3 loop reads CAISGPSSYNEQFF. The CDR3, as DNA: TGTGCCATCAGTGGGCCGAGCTCCTACAATGAGCAGTTCTTC.